Sequencing of this T cell receptor beta chain was carried out in a study of early T cells in non-severe SARS-CoV-2 infection. For the study at large: Chains from this unsorted whole-blood bulk RNA could not be paired.

TCRdb re-analysed the 5' RACE reads in MiXCR, keeping a single row per CDR3 protein. The sample has about 110,000 distinct CDR3 sequences; around 10% are singletons. The sample holds many counts of this clonotype. The length of the CDR3 is 14 residues. The V gene lost 2 bases and the J gene lost 1 base, with 8 bases spanning the gap. This chain uses TRBV12-3 or TRBV12-4 with TRBJ1-1; D not resolved. Input material: whole blood. The TCR sequence derives from an adult who was a healthcare worker with PCR-confirmed SARS-CoV-2 infection or an uninfected control (not recorded which). The CDR3 DNA reads TGTGCCAGCAGTTTATCAGGCAGGAACACTGAAGCTTTCTTT. Translating gives CASSLSGRNTEAFF.